The present T cell receptor beta chain was sequenced within a study of spatial heterogeneity in lung cancer. This clonotype was seen more than once but under ten times. What it binds is unknown. Study-level findings and limits: Mutation tallies in tumors tracked expanded intratumoral alpha and beta TCR counts. Coverage of tumor T cells, by estimate, reached about 7.6% for alpha chains and about 13% for beta chains.

Trimming stripped 0 bases from V and 3 bases from J, with 9 bases between. Germline V gene sequence: CDR1 DFQATT, CDR2 SNEGSKA (reference sequence). The CDR3 has 14 amino acids. Specified time point: sample taken at primary tumor resection. No cell sorting; template was whole RNA from tumor, lung tissue or PBMC. Each CDR3 protein gets one entry after TCRdb re-called the 5' RACE reads with MiXCR. The data contain 100,000 to 110,000 distinct CDR3 sequences, about 4.4% of them singletons. Sequences were derived from lung tumor tissue, sampled at surgery. This chain connects TRBV20-1 to TRBJ1-5; a weak D match, TRBD1 (5 bases). The source is a male donor with early-stage non-small cell lung cancer. The CDR3 DNA reads as TGCAGTGCTAGAGATTTGACAGTCAATCAGCCCCAGCATTTT. It encodes CSARDLTVNQPQHF.